The 5 T cell receptor beta chains given below trace back to one sample, sequenced in a study of blood T cell repertoires in COVID-19 (TCRdb year 2020). Library preparation used the immunoSEQ multiplex PCR assay. What TCRdb holds here is the immuneACCESS table cut down to in-frame rearrangements. Part of the clones is not present; checked against another copy, under half of the missing clones reflect an unresolved V gene, and the others are unexplained. Counted in this sample were some 220,000 clones; 84% of them appeared once. The top ten hold about 9.7% of the sample. The sequencing sample was made of peripheral blood. The receptors derive from a man aged 50-60 years with active or convalescent COVID-19.

The rearrangement links TRBV7-2 to TRBJ1-5; TRBD1 might be the D (6 bases). With 1 base removed from V and 0 bases from J, the gap between germline ends came to 13 bases. In germline, CDR1 is SGHTA, CDR2 FQGNSA. This CDR3 has 17 residues. The CDR3 loop is CASSLVAQGYSNQPQHF. The CDR3 nucleotides read TGTGCCAGCAGCTTAGTAGCCCAGGGGTATAGCAATCAGCCCCAGCATTTT.

The chain joins TRBV6-6 to TRBJ2-1, with D possibly matching TRBD1 (7 bases). Trimming removed 5 bases from V and 6 bases from J, with 14 bases in between. The V gene's germline CDR1 is MNHNY and CDR2 SVGAGI (reference sequence). This CDR3 is 14 amino acids long. CDR3 sequence reads: CASSAGQQPNEQFF. In nucleotides, the CDR3 is TGTGCCAGCAGTGCGGGACAGCAGCCCAATGAGCAGTTCTTC.

The chain employs TRBV10-1 and TRBJ1-2, with D possibly TRBD1 on 6 matching bases. This CDR3 is built from 12 residues. CDR1 and CDR2 from the germline V gene are WNHNN and SYGVQD (reference sequence). Trimming shortened V by 6 bases and J by 7 bases, and 12 bases separated the two germline ends. In DNA form, the CDR3 reads TGCGCCAGCAGAGTGGGGGCGGGTGGCTACACCTTC. Its protein is CASRVGAGGYTF.

The rearrangement uses TRBV28 and TRBJ1-6, with a weak D call TRBD1 (5 bases). The CDR3 sequence is 14 residues long. CDR1 is MDHEN, CDR2 SYDVKM, per germline. V was trimmed by 4 bases and J by 13 bases, leaving 17 bases between them. The CDR3 reads CASSSGQGYRPLHF. CDR3 DNA sequence: TGTGCCAGCAGTTCTGGGCAGGGCTACCGGCCCCTCCACTTT.

The chain employs TRBV12-3 or TRBV12-4 and TRBJ1-5, with D uncertain. This CDR3 region has 13 residues. The germline V and J ends were trimmed by 2 bases and 5 bases, with 7 bases remaining between them. CDR3 DNA: TGTGCCAGCAGTTTACAGGAAGATCAGCCCCAGCATTTT. It is translated as CASSLQEDQPQHF.